These T cell receptor beta chains were read from a single sample in a study of T cell changes during pregnancy in multiple sclerosis. Profiled with immunoSEQ multiplex PCR; TCRdb holds only in-frame clones, not every one. The sample shows roughly 50,000 clones, 91% of them seen only once. The sequencing used peripheral blood, collected after pregnancy. All receptors derive from a female donor in good health, enrolled as a control in a pregnancy study. Each CDR3 is given with its conserved first and last residue. Each record gives: V gene, J gene, D gene, CDR3 DNA, CDR3 protein. D genes are given only for firm matches.

V: TRBV2; J: TRBJ1-5; D: TRBD1; DNA: TGTGCCAGCAGGGCGGGACAGAATCAGCCCCAGCATTTT; CDR3: CASRAGQNQPQHF
V: TRBV6-6; J: TRBJ2-7; D: .; DNA: TGTGCCAGCAGCCCCCTCACTTACGAGCAGTACTTC; CDR3: CASSPLTYEQYF
V: TRBV30; J: TRBJ1-1; D: .; DNA: TGTGCCTGGAGTAGGAGGGGTCGCGACACTGAAGCTTTCTTT; CDR3: CAWSRRGRDTEAFF
V: TRBV6-6; J: TRBJ1-5; D: .; DNA: TGTGCCAGCGGGGTTGGGGGGGGAGGAAATCAGCCCCAGCATTTT; CDR3: CASGVGGGGNQPQHF
V: TRBV27; J: TRBJ2-5; D: TRBD1; DNA: TGTGCCAGCAGTTCCGACAGGGGGGGACAAGAGACCCAGTACTTC; CDR3: CASSSDRGGQETQYF
V: TRBV7-6; J: TRBJ2-5; D: .; DNA: TGTGCCAGCAGCTTAGGTATTACAGGACCTCAAGAGACCCAGTACTTC; CDR3: CASSLGITGPQETQYF
V: TRBV13; J: TRBJ2-3; D: TRBD2; DNA: TGTGCCAGCAGCGTCACTGGACTAGCGGCAGATACGCAGTATTTT; CDR3: CASSVTGLAADTQYF
V: TRBV6-1; J: TRBJ1-3; D: .; DNA: TGTGCCAGCAGTGAAGCGCGGGGAGGGCAAAAGGGAAACACCATATATTTT; CDR3: CASSEARGGQKGNTIYF
V: TRBV4-3; J: TRBJ1-5; D: TRBD1; DNA: TGCGCCAGCAGCCAAGAGGGGACAGGGGATCAGCCCCAGCATTTT; CDR3: CASSQEGTGDQPQHF
V: TRBV5-1; J: TRBJ2-2; D: .; DNA: TGCGCCAGCAGCTCCCATCCCGGGACACAGGACACCGGGGAGCTGTTTTTT; CDR3: CASSSHPGTQDTGELFF
V: TRBV7-8; J: TRBJ1-1; D: TRBD1; DNA: TGTGCCAGCAGATTCCGGAAAGGGGACAGCGCGAAGAACACTGAAGCTTTCTTT; CDR3: CASRFRKGDSAKNTEAFF
V: TRBV6-5; J: TRBJ2-6; D: TRBD1; DNA: TGTGCCAGCAGGCTGACAGGGACGGGGGCCAACGTCCTGACTTTC; CDR3: CASRLTGTGANVLTF
V: TRBV7-2; J: TRBJ1-2; D: TRBD1; DNA: TGTGCCAGCAGCCCGGGACAGGGGGGGAACTATGGCTACACCTTC; CDR3: CASSPGQGGNYGYTF
V: TRBV7-2; J: TRBJ1-6; D: TRBD1; DNA: TGTGCCAGCAGCTTAGAACATGGGACAGGTTGGGGGCGAGGTTCACCCCTCCACTTT; CDR3: CASSLEHGTGWGRGSPLHF
V: TRBV19; J: TRBJ2-7; D: .; DNA: TGTGCCAGTAGTCTACAGGGGGGGTACTACGAGCAGTACTTC; CDR3: CASSLQGGYYEQYF
V: TRBV7-9; J: TRBJ2-7; D: .; DNA: TGTGCCAGCAGCGCGGGACCTCCATACGAGCAGTACTTC; CDR3: CASSAGPPYEQYF
V: TRBV7-2; J: TRBJ1-1; D: TRBD1; DNA: TGTGCCAGCAGCTGGGGACAGCCCGCCACTGAAGCTTTCTTT; CDR3: CASSWGQPATEAFF
V: TRBV7-2; J: TRBJ2-5; D: .; DNA: TGTGCCAGCAGCTTAGGGGCCGGAGAGACCCAGTACTTC; CDR3: CASSLGAGETQYF
V: TRBV4-1; J: TRBJ2-7; D: TRBD2; DNA: TGCGCCAGCAGCCGGTCCTTTAGCGGGGCGTCCTACGAGCAGTACTTC; CDR3: CASSRSFSGASYEQYF
V: TRBV11-2; J: TRBJ2-5; D: TRBD2; DNA: TGTGCCAGCAGCTGGAGGACTAGCGGGAGGGGCGGAGAGACCCAGTACTTC; CDR3: CASSWRTSGRGGETQYF
V: TRBV18; J: TRBJ2-7; D: TRBD1; DNA: TGTGCCAGCTCACCAAGTACGGACAGGAGCTCCTACGAGCAGTACTTC; CDR3: CASSPSTDRSSYEQYF